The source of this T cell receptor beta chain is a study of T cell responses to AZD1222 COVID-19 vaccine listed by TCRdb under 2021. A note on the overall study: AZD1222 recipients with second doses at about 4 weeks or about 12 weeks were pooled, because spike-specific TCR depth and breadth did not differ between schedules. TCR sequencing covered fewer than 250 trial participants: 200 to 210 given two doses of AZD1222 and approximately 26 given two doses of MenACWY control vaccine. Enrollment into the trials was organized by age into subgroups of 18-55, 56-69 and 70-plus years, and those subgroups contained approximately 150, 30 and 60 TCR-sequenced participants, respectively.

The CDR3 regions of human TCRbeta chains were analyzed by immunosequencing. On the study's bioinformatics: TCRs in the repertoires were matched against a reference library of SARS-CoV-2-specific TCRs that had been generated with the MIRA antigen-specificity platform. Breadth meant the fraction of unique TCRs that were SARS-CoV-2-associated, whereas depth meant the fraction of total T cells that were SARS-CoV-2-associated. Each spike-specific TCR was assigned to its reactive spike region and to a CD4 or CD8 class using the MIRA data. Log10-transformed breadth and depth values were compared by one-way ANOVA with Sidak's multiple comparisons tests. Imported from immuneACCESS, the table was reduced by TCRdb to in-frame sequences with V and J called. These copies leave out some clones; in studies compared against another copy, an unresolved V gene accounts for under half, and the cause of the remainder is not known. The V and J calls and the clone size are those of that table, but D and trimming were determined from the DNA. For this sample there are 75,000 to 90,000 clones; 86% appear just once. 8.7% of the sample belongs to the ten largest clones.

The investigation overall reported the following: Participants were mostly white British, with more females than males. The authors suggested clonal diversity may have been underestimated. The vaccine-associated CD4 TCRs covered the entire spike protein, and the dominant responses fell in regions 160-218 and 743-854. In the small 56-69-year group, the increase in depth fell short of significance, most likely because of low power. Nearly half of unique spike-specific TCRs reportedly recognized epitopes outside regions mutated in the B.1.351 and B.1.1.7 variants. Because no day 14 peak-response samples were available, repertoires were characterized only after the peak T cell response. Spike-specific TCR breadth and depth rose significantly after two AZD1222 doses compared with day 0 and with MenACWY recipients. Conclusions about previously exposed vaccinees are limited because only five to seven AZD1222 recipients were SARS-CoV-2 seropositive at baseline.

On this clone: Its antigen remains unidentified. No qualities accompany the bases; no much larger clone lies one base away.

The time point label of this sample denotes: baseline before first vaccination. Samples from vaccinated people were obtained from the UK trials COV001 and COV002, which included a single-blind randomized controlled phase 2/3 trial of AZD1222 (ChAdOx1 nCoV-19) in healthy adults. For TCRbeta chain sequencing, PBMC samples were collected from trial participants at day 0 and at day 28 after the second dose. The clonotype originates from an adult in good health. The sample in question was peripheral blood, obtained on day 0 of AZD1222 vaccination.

The DNA is as follows: TGCGCCAGCAGTGAGGGCGATTATAATTCACCCCTCCACTTT. Translation gives CASSEGDYNSPLHF. This sequence uses TRBV10-2 and TRBJ1-6; the D gene remains uncertain. Taken from cysteine to phenylalanine, the CDR3 has 14 residues. Only the CDR3 portion is preserved as DNA: 42 bases, with reading frame beginning at the first base. V is clipped by 2 bases and J by 4 bases, and the sequence between their germline boundaries is 6 bases long. Looking up the germline V gene yields CDR1 WSHSY and CDR2 SAAADI.